The 4 T cell receptor beta chains below come from one sample, sequenced in a study of regulatory T cells in long-lasting Graves disease. Time point noted: newly diagnosed GD, antithyroid drugs for less than 3 months. There was RNA extracted from PBMCs, and the TCR library was made from it. To make TCR beta libraries, researchers used iRepertoire HTBI primers and Arm-PCR of CDR3 regions. Each CDR3 protein is one row after TCRdb ran MiXCR on the multiplex PCR reads. The data hold about 560,000 distinct CDR3 sequences, with about 16% observed a single time. The same specimen was also included in a second study, on T cells in Graves' hyperthyroidism and ophthalmopathy.

The sequencing used peripheral blood mononuclear cells (PBMCs), collected at new diagnosis, from a patient treated with antithyroid drugs. The receptors were sampled from a man aged 18 to 30 with Graves disease.

The sample holds many counts of this clonotype. The chain uses TRBV20-1 and TRBJ2-7; TRBD2 matches at 8 bases. The CDR3 length is 13 residues. The trim removed 6 bases at V and 0 bases at J, leaving 4 bases unmatched. In germline, CDR1 is DFQATT, CDR2 SNEGSKA (reference sequence). CDR3: CSASGTSSYEQYF. The CDR3 bases are TGCAGTGCGTCCGGGACTAGCTCCTACGAGCAGTACTTC.

The chain is built from TRBV5-6 and TRBJ2-7; D gene unclear. There are 13 residues in the CDR3. The V end was cut by 1 base, the J end by 1 base, with 6 bases between. Germline V gene sequence: CDR1 SGHDT, CDR2 YYEEEE. CDR3 region: CASSLRNSYEQYF. As DNA, the CDR3 is TGTGCCAGCAGCTTGAGGAATTCCTACGAGCAGTACTTC.

This clonotype was counted ten times or more. V usage is TRBV5-1 and J usage is TRBJ2-2; 9 positions match TRBD1. V lost 0 bases, J lost 1 base, and 1 base stayed unmatched. Germline CDR1 SGHRS, CDR2 YFSETQ. The CDR3 has 16 amino acids. CDR3 in amino acids: CASSLAGQGNTGELFF. The CDR3 DNA follows: TGCGCCAGCAGCTTGGCGGGACAGGGGAACACCGGGGAGCTGTTTTTT.

This chain connects TRBV28 to TRBJ1-4, with 9 bases lining up with TRBD1. This CDR3 contains 13 residues. Losses at the gene ends were 6 bases for V and 6 bases for J; bases not matched to a gene: 2. The V gene's germline CDR1 is MDHEN and CDR2 SYDVKM. The CDR3 sequence is CASRTGGDEKLFF. The CDR3 region has the DNA TGTGCCAGCAGGACAGGGGGGGATGAAAAACTGTTTTTT.